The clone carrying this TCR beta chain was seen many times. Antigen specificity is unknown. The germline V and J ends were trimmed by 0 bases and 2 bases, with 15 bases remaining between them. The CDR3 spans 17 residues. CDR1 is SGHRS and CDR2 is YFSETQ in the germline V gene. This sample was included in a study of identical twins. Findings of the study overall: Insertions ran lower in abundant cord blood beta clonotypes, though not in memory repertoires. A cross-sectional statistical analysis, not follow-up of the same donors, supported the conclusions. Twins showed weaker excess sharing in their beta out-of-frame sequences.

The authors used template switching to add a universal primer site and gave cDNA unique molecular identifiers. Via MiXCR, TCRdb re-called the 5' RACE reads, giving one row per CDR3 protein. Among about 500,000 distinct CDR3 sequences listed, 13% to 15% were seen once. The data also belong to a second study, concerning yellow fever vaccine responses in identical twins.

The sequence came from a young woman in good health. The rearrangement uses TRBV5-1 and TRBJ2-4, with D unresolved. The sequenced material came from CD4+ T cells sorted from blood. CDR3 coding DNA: TGCGCCAGCAGCTTGGGTATCCCGAGTGGGTCCAAAAACATTCAGTACTTC. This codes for CASSLGIPSGSKNIQYF.